The rows below give T cell receptor beta chains drawn from one sample of a study of blood T cell repertoires in COVID-19. Clones were sequenced by immunoSEQ multiplex PCR, and TCRdb holds only the in-frame ones, with some missing. Among over 100,000 clones, approximately 89% were seen once, and the ten largest hold approximately 10%. The specimen sequenced was peripheral blood. The receptors originated from a man aged 45-65 years with acute or convalescent COVID-19. Both conserved end residues are part of each CDR3. The D gene is left open where the match is weak. Only some rows state a clone size, as once, few, many or a class for expanded clones.

d_call,v_call,clone_size,j_call,cdr3_aa,cdr3_nt
NA,TRBV28,once,TRBJ1-3,CASSLGGASGNTIYF,TGTGCCAGCAGTTTGGGGGGGGCCTCTGGAAACACCATATATTTT
TRBD1,TRBV6-5,NA,TRBJ1-1,CASSFRQGRAFF,TGTGCCAGCAGTTTTCGACAGGGACGAGCTTTCTTT
TRBD1,TRBV7-9,NA,TRBJ2-3,CASSPAGGKGGTQYF,TGTGCCAGCAGCCCTGCAGGGGGCAAGGGTGGTACGCAGTATTTT
TRBD1,TRBV29-1,NA,TRBJ2-1,CSGGTGIRNEQFF,TGCAGCGGGGGGACAGGTATACGGAATGAGCAGTTCTTC
TRBD2,TRBV5-1,NA,TRBJ2-2,CASSLLLAGAGELFF,TGCGCCAGCAGCTTATTACTAGCGGGTGCCGGGGAGCTGTTTTTT
NA,TRBV6-1,NA,TRBJ1-2,CASSETRDSYGYTF,TGTGCCAGCAGTGAGACAAGAGACAGCTATGGCTACACCTTC
TRBD1,TRBV18,NA,TRBJ2-7,CASSYRDRVEQYF,TGTGCCAGCTCATACCGGGACAGGGTTGAGCAGTACTTC
TRBD1,TRBV10-3,NA,TRBJ2-1,CAISESSGTGNNEQFF,TGTGCCATCAGTGAGTCGAGCGGGACAGGGAACAATGAGCAGTTCTTC
TRBD1,TRBV2,NA,TRBJ1-2,CASSARLQGAEGYTF,TGTGCCAGCAGTGCTCGACTACAGGGGGCAGAGGGCTACACCTTC
TRBD1,TRBV23-1,NA,TRBJ1-4,CAGQVVGEKLFF,TGCGCCGGACAGGTGGTGGGAGAAAAACTGTTTTTT
NA,TRBV29-1,NA,TRBJ1-1,CSVRGGRRVTEAFF,TGCAGCGTTCGCGGGGGAAGGAGGGTCACTGAAGCTTTCTTT